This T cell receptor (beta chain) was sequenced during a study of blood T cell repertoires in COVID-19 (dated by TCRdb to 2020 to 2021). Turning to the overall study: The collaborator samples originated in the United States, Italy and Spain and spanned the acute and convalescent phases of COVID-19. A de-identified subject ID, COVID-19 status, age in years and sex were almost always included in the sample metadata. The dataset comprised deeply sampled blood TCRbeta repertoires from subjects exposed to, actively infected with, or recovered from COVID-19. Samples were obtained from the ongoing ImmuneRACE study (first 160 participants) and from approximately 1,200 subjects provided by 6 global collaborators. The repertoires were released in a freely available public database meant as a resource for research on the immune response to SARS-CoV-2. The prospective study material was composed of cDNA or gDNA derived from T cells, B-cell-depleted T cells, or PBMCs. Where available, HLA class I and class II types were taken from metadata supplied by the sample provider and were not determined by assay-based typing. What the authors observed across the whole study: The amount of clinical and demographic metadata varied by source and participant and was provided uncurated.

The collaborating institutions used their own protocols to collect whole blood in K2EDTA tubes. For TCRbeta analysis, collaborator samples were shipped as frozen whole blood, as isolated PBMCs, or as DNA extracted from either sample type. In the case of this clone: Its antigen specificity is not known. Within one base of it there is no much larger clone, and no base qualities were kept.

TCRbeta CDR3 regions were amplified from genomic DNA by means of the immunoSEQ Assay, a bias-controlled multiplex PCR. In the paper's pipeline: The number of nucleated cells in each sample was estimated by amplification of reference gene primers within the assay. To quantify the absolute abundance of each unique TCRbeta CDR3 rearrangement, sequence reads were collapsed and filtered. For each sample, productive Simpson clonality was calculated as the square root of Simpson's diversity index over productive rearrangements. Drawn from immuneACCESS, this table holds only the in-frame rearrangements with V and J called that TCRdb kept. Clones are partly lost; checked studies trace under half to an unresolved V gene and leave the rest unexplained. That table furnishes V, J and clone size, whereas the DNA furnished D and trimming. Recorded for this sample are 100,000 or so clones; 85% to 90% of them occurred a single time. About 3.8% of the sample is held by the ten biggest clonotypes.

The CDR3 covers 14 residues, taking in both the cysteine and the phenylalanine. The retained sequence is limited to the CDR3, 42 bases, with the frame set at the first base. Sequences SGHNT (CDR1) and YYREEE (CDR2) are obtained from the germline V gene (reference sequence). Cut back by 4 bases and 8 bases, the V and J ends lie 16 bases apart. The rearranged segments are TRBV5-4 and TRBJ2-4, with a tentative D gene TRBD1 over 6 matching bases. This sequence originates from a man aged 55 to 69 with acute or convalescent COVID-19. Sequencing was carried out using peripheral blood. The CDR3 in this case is CASSGQPKTDIQYF. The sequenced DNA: TGTGCCAGCAGCGGACAGCCTAAAACGGACATTCAGTACTTC.